What follows is one T cell receptor beta chain and its context. Clones were sequenced by immunoSEQ multiplex PCR, and TCRdb holds only the in-frame ones, with some missing. The top ten clones hold roughly 1.4% of a sample with roughly 400,000 clones, 70% to 90% of them seen once. This record comes from a study of blood T cell repertoires in COVID-19. Study-wide context: Sources were T cells, B-cell-depleted T cells, or PBMCs; the material itself was cDNA or gDNA.

Those who participated ranged in age from about 18 to 95 years and resided in roughly 26 US areas. The receptor's source is a woman in her late teens or twenties who had been exposed to COVID-19. Input material: PBMCs or T cells enriched from blood (not recorded which).

CDR3 sequence (DNA): TGTGCCACCAGTGATTCTTGGGGGGACTCCTACGAGCAGTACTTC. Its protein product is CATSDSWGDSYEQYF. V and J are TRBV24-1 and TRBJ2-7, with D possibly TRBD2 on 6 matching bases. The CDR3 contains 15 residues. Germline V gives CDR1 KGHDR, CDR2 SFDVKD. Trimming took 2 bases from V and 0 from J, leaving 10 bases between them.